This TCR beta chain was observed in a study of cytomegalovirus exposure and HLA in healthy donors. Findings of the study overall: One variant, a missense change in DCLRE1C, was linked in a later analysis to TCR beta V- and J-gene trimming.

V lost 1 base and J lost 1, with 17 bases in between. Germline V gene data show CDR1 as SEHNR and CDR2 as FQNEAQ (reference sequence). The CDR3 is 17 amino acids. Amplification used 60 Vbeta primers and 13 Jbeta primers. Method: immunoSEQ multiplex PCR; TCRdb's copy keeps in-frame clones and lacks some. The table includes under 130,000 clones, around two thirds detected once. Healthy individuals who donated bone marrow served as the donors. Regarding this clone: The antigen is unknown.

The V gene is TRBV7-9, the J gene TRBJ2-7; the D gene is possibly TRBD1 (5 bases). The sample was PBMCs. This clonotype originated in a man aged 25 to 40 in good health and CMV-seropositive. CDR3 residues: CASSLGGRQRDSYEQYF. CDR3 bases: TGTGCCAGCAGCTTAGGGGGTCGACAGCGAGATTCCTACGAGCAGTACTTC.